The clone carrying this T cell receptor beta chain appeared a few times. The antigen is not known. This was the immunoSEQ v3 assay. Data came from immunoSEQ multiplex PCR; TCRdb stores just in-frame clones and leaves some out. The sample consists of about 50,000 clones, 55% to 75% of them appearing once. These data originate in a study of TIL therapy for anti-PD-1-resistant metastatic lung cancer. Overall study results and limits: Treatment-naive, never-smoker and oncogene-addicted patients were overrepresented in this highly selected cohort. Compared with baseline intratumoral T cells, expanded TIL cultures were more clonal and less diverse (around 5.7% vs 31%).

Trimming left V 0 bases short and J 5 bases short, with 19 bases between. There are 17 residues in the CDR3. Per germline, CDR1 SGHDN and CDR2 FVKESK. The time point here: pre-treatment sample, taken before nivolumab and TIL therapy. Pleural nodules or supraclavicular lymph nodes made up most of the excised metastases sampled. The genes are TRBV14 and TRBJ2-5, with D possibly matching TRBD2 (6 bases). The sequences come from tumor tissue, collected at baseline. The TCR originated in a person between 25 and 79 years old with non-small cell lung cancer. This CDR3 is CASSQDKRRLGSETQYF. For the CDR3, the DNA is TGTGCCAGCAGCCAAGATAAAAGGAGACTAGGTTCCGAGACCCAGTACTTC.